This T cell receptor beta chain comes out of a study of blood T cell repertoires in COVID-19. Study overall: Sites in the United States, Italy and Spain provided acute and convalescent COVID-19 samples. The analysed material was cDNA or gDNA that came from T cells, B-cell-depleted T cells, or PBMCs.

The CDR3 is made up of 17 amino acids. V was trimmed by 5 bases and J by 0 bases, leaving 17 bases between them. From germline, CDR1 is SGHTA and CDR2 FQGNSA. In the source study's methods: Cell counts per sample came from amplifying reference gene primers. Using immunoSEQ multiplex PCR, the repertoire was profiled, and TCRdb retains in-frame clones only, with some absent. V and J calls and clone size are copied from that table; D and trimming were computed from the DNA. Of under 95,000 clones listed, over 75% are singletons. The origin of this receptor is a man between 45 and 60 years old with acute or convalescent COVID-19. Material for sequencing was peripheral blood. This chain joins TRBV7-2 and TRBJ2-1; TRBD2 is a possible D gene (5 bases). This CDR3 reads CASSHPLSGSSYNEQFF. CDR3 nucleotide sequence: TGTGCCAGCAGCCACCCCCTTAGTGGGAGCTCCTACAATGAGCAGTTCTTC.